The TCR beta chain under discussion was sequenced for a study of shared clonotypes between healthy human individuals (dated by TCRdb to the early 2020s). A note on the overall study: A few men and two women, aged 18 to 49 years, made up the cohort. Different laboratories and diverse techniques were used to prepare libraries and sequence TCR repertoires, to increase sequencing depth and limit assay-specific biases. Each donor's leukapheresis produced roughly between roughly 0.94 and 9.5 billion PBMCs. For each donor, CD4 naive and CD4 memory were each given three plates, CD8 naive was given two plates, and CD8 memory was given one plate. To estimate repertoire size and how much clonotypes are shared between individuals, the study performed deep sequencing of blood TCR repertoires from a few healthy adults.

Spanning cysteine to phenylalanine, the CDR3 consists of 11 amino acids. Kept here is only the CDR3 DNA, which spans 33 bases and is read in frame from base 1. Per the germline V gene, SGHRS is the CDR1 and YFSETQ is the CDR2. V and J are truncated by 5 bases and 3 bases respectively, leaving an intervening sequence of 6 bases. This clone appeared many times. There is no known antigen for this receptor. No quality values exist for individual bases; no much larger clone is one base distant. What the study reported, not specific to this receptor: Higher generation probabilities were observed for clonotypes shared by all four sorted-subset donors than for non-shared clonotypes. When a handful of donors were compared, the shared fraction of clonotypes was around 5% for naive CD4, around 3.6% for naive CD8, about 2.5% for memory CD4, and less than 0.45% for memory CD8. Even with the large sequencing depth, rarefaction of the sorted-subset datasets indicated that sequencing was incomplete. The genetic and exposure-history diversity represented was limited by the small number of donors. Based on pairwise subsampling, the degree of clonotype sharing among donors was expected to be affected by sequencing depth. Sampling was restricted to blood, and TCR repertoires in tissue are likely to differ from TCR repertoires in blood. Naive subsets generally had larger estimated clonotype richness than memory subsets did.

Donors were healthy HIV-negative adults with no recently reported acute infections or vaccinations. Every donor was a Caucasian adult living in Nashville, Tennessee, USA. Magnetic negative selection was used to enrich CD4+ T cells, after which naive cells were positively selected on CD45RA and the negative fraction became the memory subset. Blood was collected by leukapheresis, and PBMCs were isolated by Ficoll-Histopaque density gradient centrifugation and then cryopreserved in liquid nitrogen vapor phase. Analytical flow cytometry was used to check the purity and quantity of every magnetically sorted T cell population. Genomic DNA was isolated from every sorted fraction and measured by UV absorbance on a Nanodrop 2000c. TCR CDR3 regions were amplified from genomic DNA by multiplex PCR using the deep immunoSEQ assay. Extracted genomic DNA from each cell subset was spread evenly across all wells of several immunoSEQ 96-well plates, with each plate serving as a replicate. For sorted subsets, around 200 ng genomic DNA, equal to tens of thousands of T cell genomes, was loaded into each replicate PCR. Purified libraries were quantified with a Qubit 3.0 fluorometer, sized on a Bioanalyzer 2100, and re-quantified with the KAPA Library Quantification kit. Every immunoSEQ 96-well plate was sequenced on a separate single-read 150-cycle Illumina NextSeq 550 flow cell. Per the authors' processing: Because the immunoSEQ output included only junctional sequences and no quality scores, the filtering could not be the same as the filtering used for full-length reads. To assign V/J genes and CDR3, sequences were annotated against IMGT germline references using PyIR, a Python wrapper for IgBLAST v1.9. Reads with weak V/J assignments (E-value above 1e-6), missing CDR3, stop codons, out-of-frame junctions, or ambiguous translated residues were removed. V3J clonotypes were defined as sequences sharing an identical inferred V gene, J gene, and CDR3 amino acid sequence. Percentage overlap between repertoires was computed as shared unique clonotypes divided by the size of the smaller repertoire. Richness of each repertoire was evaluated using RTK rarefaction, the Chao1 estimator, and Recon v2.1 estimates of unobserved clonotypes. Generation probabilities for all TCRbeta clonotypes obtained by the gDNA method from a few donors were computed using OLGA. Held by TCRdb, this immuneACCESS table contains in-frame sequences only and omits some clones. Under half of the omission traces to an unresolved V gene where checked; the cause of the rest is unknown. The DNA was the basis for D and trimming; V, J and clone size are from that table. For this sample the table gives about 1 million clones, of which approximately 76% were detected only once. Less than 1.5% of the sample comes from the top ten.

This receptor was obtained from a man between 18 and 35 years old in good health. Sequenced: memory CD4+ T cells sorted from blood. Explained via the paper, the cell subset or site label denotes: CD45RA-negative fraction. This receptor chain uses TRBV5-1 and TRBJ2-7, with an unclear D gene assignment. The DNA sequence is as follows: TGCGCCAGCAGTGACTTCTACGAGCAGTACTTC. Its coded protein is CASSDFYEQYF.